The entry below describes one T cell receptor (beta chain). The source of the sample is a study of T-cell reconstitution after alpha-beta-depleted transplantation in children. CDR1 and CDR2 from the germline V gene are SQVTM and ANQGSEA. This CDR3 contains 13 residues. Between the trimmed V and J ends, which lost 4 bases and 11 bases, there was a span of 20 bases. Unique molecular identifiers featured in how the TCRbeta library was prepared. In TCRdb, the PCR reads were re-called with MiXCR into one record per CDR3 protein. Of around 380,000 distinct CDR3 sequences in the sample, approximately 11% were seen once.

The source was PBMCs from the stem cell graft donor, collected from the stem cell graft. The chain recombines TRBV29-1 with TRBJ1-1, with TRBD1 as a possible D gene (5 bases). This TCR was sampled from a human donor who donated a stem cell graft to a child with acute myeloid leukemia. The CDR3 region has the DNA TGCAGCGTTGCCGGGACCCAAAGGGTTCGGGCTTTCTTT. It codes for CSVAGTQRVRAFF.